This TCR beta chain was found in a study of T cell responses to AZD1222 COVID-19 vaccine. Clones were sequenced by immunoSEQ multiplex PCR, and TCRdb holds only the in-frame ones, with some missing. The table has approximately 170,000 clones, 94% seen once; the top ten hold about 4.6%. As regards this clone: The antigen is unknown.

V gave up 3 bases and J gave up 4 bases, with 8 bases separating them. The CDR3 has 13 residues. Looked up from germline, CDR1 is LNHDA and CDR2 is SQIVND (reference sequence). Whole-study results and caveats: Scientists sampled the repertoires only once the peak T cell response had passed. Vaccination with two AZD1222 doses was followed by a rise in Spike-specific TCR breadth and depth. The donor cohort was predominantly white British with a female majority, and clonal diversity may have been underestimated.

The chain recombines TRBV19 with TRBJ2-3; the D call may be TRBD1 or TRBD2 (5 bases each). The source was peripheral blood, collected 28 days after the second AZD1222 dose. The sequence came from an adult who received the AZD1222 COVID-19 vaccine. The CDR3 sequence: CASSMLGADTQYF. In DNA form, the CDR3 reads TGTGCCAGTAGTATGCTGGGGGCAGATACGCAGTATTTT.